What follows are 9 T cell receptor beta chains derived from one specimen sequenced in a study of blood T cells in healthy people across ages (dated by TCRdb to 2014 to 2015). The receptor library was made with 5' RACE. Instrument used: Illumina HiSeq 2500. A second PCR of roughly 7 to 12 cycles was run with a J-beta primer mix and a sample-barcoded 5' primer. TCRdb took the public reads, trimmed them with fastp at Q25, ran MiXCR for clone calling and kept in-frame beta chains. Every entry covers one CDR3 protein and lists the most common genes and DNA from its rows. The sample table holds 850,000 or so distinct CDR3 sequences, of which more than 25% were seen once. Roughly a sixth of the sample lies in the top ten. Sequencing was done on a sample of blood. Receptors were obtained from an elderly woman in good health.

This clonotype was observed a single time. The rearrangement links TRBV10-2 to TRBJ1-5, with D possibly TRBD1 on 5 matching bases. V gave up 4 bases and J gave up 8 bases, with 9 bases separating them. CDR1 and CDR2 from the germline V gene are WSHSY and SAAADI. CDR3 length: 12 residues. The DNA of the CDR3 is TGCGCCAGCAGTGCTGGGGGGGAGCCCCAGCATTTT. It is translated as CASSAGGEPQHF.

This chain uses TRBV28 with TRBJ2-7, with TRBD1 matching over 9 bases. This CDR3 comprises 15 residues. Losses at the gene ends were 5 bases for V and 5 bases for J; bases not matched to a gene: 10. CDR1 and CDR2 from the germline V gene are MDHEN and SYDVKM. The CDR3 loop reads CASSPWTGERNEQYF. DNA for the CDR3: TGTGCCAGCAGTCCCTGGACAGGGGAGCGGAACGAGCAGTACTTC.

The genes are TRBV16 and TRBJ1-5, with D perhaps TRBD1 (5 bases). The CDR3 spans 15 residues. The germline gives CDR1 KGHSY, CDR2 FQNENV. Trimming took off 3 bases at V and 0 bases at J, with 9 bases between the two ends. CDR3 in DNA: TGTGCCAGCAGCCAGGCAGGGTATAGCAATCAGCCCCAGCATTTT. This translates into CASSQAGYSNQPQHF. Full variable domain (outside the CDR3, taken from reference TRBV16 and TRBJ1-5): GEEVAQTPKHLVRGEGQKAKLYCAPIKGHSYVFWYQQVLKNEFKFLISFQNENVFDETGMPKERFSAKCLPNSPCSLEIQATKLEDSAVYFCASSQAGYSNQPQHFGDGTRLSIL.

There are many counts of this clonotype. This chain joins TRBV7-2 and TRBJ2-5; 10 bases fit TRBD2. Trimming at V came to 2 bases and at J to 2 bases, leaving 5 bases not matched to a gene. The CDR3 spans 16 residues. Germline values: CDR1 SGHTA, CDR2 FQGNSA. CDR3 coding DNA: TGTGCCAGCAGCTTATTAGCGGGGGGCCATCAAGAGACCCAGTACTTC. It specifies CASSLLAGGHQETQYF.

Concerning this clonotype: One junction end disagrees with the germline gene, perhaps due to a read error. This sequence joins TRBV6-5 and TRBJ1-2, with D tentatively TRBD1 (6 bases). This CDR3 region has 13 residues. Germline CDR1 is MNHEY and CDR2 is SVGAGI. The CDR3 coding sequence is TGTGCCGGCAGAGTGGGCAGGGGCTATGGCTACACCTTC. Its protein is CAGRVGRGYGYTF.

Notes on this clonotype: Just one base apart from a much larger clone, this may be a read error. The J gene is TRBJ2-3, the V gene TRBV6-6, with a weak D call TRBD1 (5 bases). CDR3 length: 12 residues. Trimming took off 10 bases at V and 2 bases at J, with 10 bases between the two ends. Germline V gives CDR1 MNHNY, CDR2 SVGAGI (reference sequence). The CDR3 protein is CATPQDTDTQYF. CDR3 nucleotides: TGTGCCACACCACAGGACACAGATACGCAGTATTTT.

This clonotype has a count of ten or more. The chain recombines TRBV3-1 with TRBJ1-2; D gene unclear. V lost 0 bases and J lost 4, with 12 bases in between. Germline CDR1 and CDR2: LGHDT and YNNKEL (reference sequence). CDR3 length equals 15 residues. CDR3 coding DNA: TGTGCCAGCAGCCAAGAAAGCAGTGCCATCTATGGCTACACCTTC. Its protein product is CASSQESSAIYGYTF.

A remark on this clonotype: A much larger clone lies a single base off, so this may be a read error. The rearrangement links TRBV7-2 to TRBJ2-5, with 8 positions matching TRBD1. Germline V lookup: CDR1 SGHTA, CDR2 FQGNSA. With V trimmed by 5 bases and J by 11 bases, 16 bases remained unmatched. The CDR3 totals 15 residues. CDR3 protein: CASSPRGQGLNEQYF. The CDR3 nucleotides read TGTGCCAGCAGCCCCCGTGGACAGGGTTTGAATGAGCAGTACTTC.

Comments on this clonotype: A read error is possible here, since a much larger clone lies one base away. The chain is built from TRBV20-1 and TRBJ2-1; tentatively, D is TRBD2 (7 bases). This CDR3 comprises 14 residues. CDR1 and CDR2 (germline): DFQATT, SNEGSKA (reference sequence). DNA for the CDR3: TGCGGTGCTAGGGGGTTAGCGGGCGGCGATGAGCAGTTCTTC. Amino acids: CGARGLAGGDEQFF.